The sequence of this T cell receptor beta chain was determined in a study of cytomegalovirus exposure and HLA in healthy donors. Study results and limitations: With further analysis later on, most CMV-associated TCR beta chains appeared HLA-restricted.

As regards this clone: The antigen is unknown.

Germline-derived CDR1 and CDR2 are LGHNA and YNFKEQ. This CDR3 region has 14 residues. Germline trimming cut 1 base from V and 3 bases from J; bases unmatched to any gene: 0. Vbeta (60) and Jbeta (13) primers were used in the PCR. Some clones are missing from TCRdb's copy, which holds only in-frame ones; the method was immunoSEQ multiplex PCR. The table has more than 110,000 clones, around 79% seen once; the top ten hold approximately 3%. The origin of this receptor is a female donor in good health and CMV-seronegative. The specimen was PBMCs. This chain uses TRBV4-2 with TRBJ2-7; 10 bases fit TRBD1. This CDR3 is CASSQGDRGYEQYF. The CDR3 DNA follows: TGTGCCAGCAGCCAAGGGGACAGGGGCTACGAGCAGTACTTC.